These 21 T cell receptor beta chains originate from one sample sequenced in a study of blood T cell repertoires in COVID-19. Sequencing was performed with immunoSEQ multiplex PCR; in TCRdb, only in-frame clones are kept and a portion is missing. The sample contains 130,000 to 150,000 clones, 87% of which appear only once. The sequenced material came from peripheral blood. These receptors were taken from an elderly man with acute or convalescent COVID-19.

V usage is TRBV5-1 and J usage is TRBJ2-1; a possible D gene is TRBD2 (6 bases). The CDR3 is 15 amino acids. Germline V gene lookup returns CDR1 SGHRS and CDR2 YFSETQ. V shed 2 bases and J shed 3 bases, with 12 bases lying between them. CDR3 sequence: CASSFGGGNYNEQFF. The CDR3 DNA sequence: TGCGCCAGCAGCTTTGGTGGCGGGAACTACAATGAGCAGTTCTTC.

The genes are TRBV28 and TRBJ1-5, with 7 bases aligning to TRBD1. This CDR3 region has 16 residues. The germline gives CDR1 MDHEN, CDR2 SYDVKM. The junction had 6 bases not matched to a gene; V was cut back by 3 bases and J by 1 base. The CDR3 DNA reads as TGTGCCAGCAGTTTGTTAGGGGGCGCGAGCAATCAGCCCCAGCATTTT. Protein sequence: CASSLLGGASNQPQHF.

The chain links TRBV27 to TRBJ1-4, with 10 bases matching TRBD1. After removal of 7 bases from V and 3 bases from J, the junction contained 14 bases not matched to a gene. Germline CDR1 is MNHEY and CDR2 is SMNVEV (reference sequence). This CDR3 region has 18 residues. The CDR3 reads CASIPGRTGGLANEKLFF. DNA for the CDR3: TGTGCCAGCATACCCGGACGGACAGGGGGTCTGGCTAATGAAAAACTGTTTTTT.

The chain is built from TRBV7-9 and TRBJ1-5; 9 bases agree with TRBD1. Trimming at V came to 6 bases and at J to 15 bases, leaving 15 bases not matched to a gene. CDR1 and CDR2 (germline): SEHNR, FQNEAQ (reference sequence). This CDR3 is built from 14 residues. The CDR3: CASREGRDRAGGHF. Written as DNA, the CDR3 is TGTGCCAGCAGGGAGGGCCGGGACAGGGCCGGAGGGCATTTT.

V gene TRBV5-1 combines with J gene TRBJ2-7; 7 bases match TRBD1. V shed 9 bases and J 0 bases; nucleotides not matched to a gene: 9. The CDR3 is made up of 14 amino acids. Germline V gives CDR1 SGHRS, CDR2 YFSETQ. This CDR3 reads CATRLGTASYEQYF. CDR3 DNA: TGCGCCACCAGGCTGGGGACAGCCTCCTACGAGCAGTACTTC. The whole variable domain, remainder taken from reference TRBV5-1 and TRBJ2-7, is KAGVTQTPRYLIKTRGQQVTLSCSPISGHRSVSWYQQTPGQGLQFLFEYFSETQRNKGNFPGRFSGRQFSNSRSEMNVSTLELGDSALYLCATRLGTASYEQYFGPGTRLTVT.

The V call is TRBV14, the J call TRBJ2-7, with 14 positions matching TRBD2. J was trimmed by 4 bases and V by 4 bases; bases with no gene match: 9. CDR1 and CDR2 from the germline V gene are SGHDN and FVKESK. CDR3 length equals 17 residues. CDR3 in amino acids: CASSPGTSGRFGYEQYF. In nucleotides, the CDR3 is TGTGCCAGCAGCCCTGGGACTAGCGGGAGATTTGGGTACGAGCAGTACTTC.

The chain carries TRBV4-1 and TRBJ1-3; the match to TRBD1 covers 9 bases. CDR3 length equals 13 residues. The germline V gene encodes CDR1 MGHRA and CDR2 YSYEKL. V lost 2 bases to trimming and J lost 11 bases; unmatched junction nucleotides: 4. CDR3 sequence (DNA): TGCGCCAGCAGCCAAACCGGACAGGGGTCCATATATTTT. Its translation: CASSQTGQGSIYF.

The chain joins TRBV3-1 (or the pseudogene TRBV3-2) to TRBJ1-2, with a weak D call TRBD1 (6 bases). Germline V gene lookup returns CDR1 LGHDT and CDR2 YNNKEL (reference sequence). This CDR3 region has 17 residues. Trimming removed 6 bases from V and 3 bases from J, with 23 bases in between. CDR3 sequence (DNA): TGTGCCAGCAGACAACCGGGAACGGGGGGCTCTTACTATGGCTACACCTTC. This codes for CASRQPGTGGSYYGYTF.

This clone was seen just once. The rearrangement joins TRBV7-6 to TRBJ2-3, with 8 bases identical to TRBD1. The CDR3 sequence is 16 residues long. The junction had 15 bases not matched to a gene; V was cut back by 5 bases and J by 8 bases. Germline CDR1 is SGHVS and CDR2 is FNYEAQ. The CDR3 coding sequence is TGTGCCAGCAGCCTCGTAGGAGGACAGGGAATATCTACGCAGTATTTT. It is translated as CASSLVGGQGISTQYF.

The CDR3 protein is CASSLGGSSGNTIYF. For the CDR3, the DNA is TGTGCCAGCAGCTTAGGTGGGAGCTCTGGAAACACCATATATTTT. This chain joins TRBV11-3 and TRBJ1-3, with unresolved D. Trimming cost V 1 base and J 0 bases, with 7 bases left between them. This CDR3 comprises 15 residues. Germline CDR1 is SGHNT and CDR2 is YENEEA.

The rearrangement links TRBV5-1 to TRBJ2-5, with a weak D call TRBD1 (6 bases). CDR1 and CDR2 from the germline V gene are SGHRS and YFSETQ. The CDR3 length is 13 residues. Trimming shortened V by 2 bases and J by 5 bases, and 10 bases separated the two germline ends. CDR3 loop: CASSFTQGETQYF. DNA of the CDR3: TGCGCCAGCAGCTTTACCCAGGGGGAGACCCAGTACTTC.

The chain joins TRBV7-2 to TRBJ1-1; D is ambiguous. Germline V lookup: CDR1 SGHTA, CDR2 FQGNSA. Trimming shortened V by 1 base and J by 4 bases, and 13 bases separated the two germline ends. This CDR3 is 15 amino acids long. CDR3 bases: TGTGCCAGCAGCTTAGGGTCGGGGATGAGCACTGAAGCTTTCTTT. The encoded protein is CASSLGSGMSTEAFF.

This clone was counted a single time. The chain recombines TRBV6-1 with TRBJ1-4, with 7 positions matching TRBD1. The CDR3 runs 14 residues. Germline CDR1 and CDR2: MNHNS and SASEGT. V was clipped by 1 base and J by 11 bases; unmatched bases: 7. CDR3 loop: CASSEGTGLRKLFF. The CDR3 DNA is TGTGCCAGCAGTGAAGGGACAGGACTTCGGAAACTGTTTTTT.

This clone has a single count. The gene calls are TRBV29-1 and TRBJ2-7; TRBD1 agrees at 7 bases. From germline, CDR1 is SQVTM and CDR2 ANQGSEA. The CDR3 has 13 amino acids. Trimming cost V 7 bases and J 1 base; bases outside gene matches: 7. In DNA, the CDR3 is TGCAGCGCCAGGACAGGAAATTCCTACGAGCAGTACTTC. Its translation is CSARTGNSYEQYF.

The rearrangement links TRBV14 to TRBJ1-1; maybe TRBD1 (5 bases). There are 13 residues in the CDR3. Per the germline V gene, CDR1 is SGHDN and CDR2 is FVKESK. V lost 3 bases and J lost 1, with 6 bases in between. CDR3 sequence: CASSQTENTEAFF. The CDR3 DNA follows: TGTGCCAGCAGCCAGACAGAGAACACTGAAGCTTTCTTT.

The genes are TRBV5-6 and TRBJ1-1, with a tentative D call TRBD1 (5 bases). The germline V and J ends were trimmed by 0 bases and 0 bases, with 9 bases remaining between them. The CDR3 loop spans 15 amino acids. CDR1 SGHDT and CDR2 YYEEEE come from the germline V gene. CDR3 DNA: TGTGCCAGCAGCTTGGGGGTCAGGGTGAACACTGAAGCTTTCTTT. As protein: CASSLGVRVNTEAFF.

This sequence joins TRBV5-1 and TRBJ1-1, with 10 bases that match TRBD1. The J segment lost 5 bases and the V segment lost 0 bases, leaving 4 bases of the junction unmatched. Germline values: CDR1 SGHRS, CDR2 YFSETQ. The CDR3 has 15 residues. The CDR3 DNA reads TGCGCCAGCAGCTTGGAGGGACAGGGGTGGACTGAAGCTTTCTTT. Protein sequence: CASSLEGQGWTEAFF.

This rearrangement joins TRBV30 to TRBJ1-2; a weak D match, TRBD1 (5 bases). Trimming stripped 3 bases from V and 4 bases from J, with 15 bases between. CDR1 and CDR2 from the germline V gene are GTSNPN and SVGIG (reference sequence). The CDR3 loop spans 14 amino acids. The CDR3 DNA is TGTGCCTGGAGCCCCGTGGGGGGGGTCTATGGCTACACCTTC. Translated, it gives CAWSPVGGVYGYTF.

This clone was observed once. This sequence joins TRBV3-1 (or the pseudogene TRBV3-2) and TRBJ1-5; D call uncertain. The CDR3 covers 15 residues. From germline, CDR1 is LGHDT and CDR2 YNNKEL (reference sequence). V lost 6 bases and J lost 4, with 16 bases in between. In nucleotides, the CDR3 is TGTGCCAGCAGAGCGAGCGGTGGGGAAAATCAGCCCCAGCATTTT. As protein: CASRASGGENQPQHF.

The chain carries TRBV4-1 and TRBJ2-5, with a tentative D call TRBD2 (7 bases). The CDR3 sequence is 14 residues long. V lost 4 bases and J lost 4, with 13 bases in between. Germline V CDR1 and CDR2: MGHRA, YSYEKL. The CDR3 region has the DNA TGCGCCAGCAGCCTCGGGGGGCGGAGAGAGACCCAGTACTTC. Translated: CASSLGGRRETQYF.

The chain couples TRBV6-6 to TRBJ1-4; no firm D call. Between the trimmed V and J ends, which lost 0 bases and 1 base, there was a span of 3 bases. Germline V gene sequence: CDR1 MNHNY, CDR2 SVGAGI (reference sequence). The CDR3 extends over 14 amino acids. The CDR3 region is CASSYSQTNEKLFF. As DNA, the CDR3 is TGTGCCAGCAGTTACTCACAAACTAATGAAAAACTGTTTTTT.